The clone carrying this T cell receptor (beta chain) was seen at least ten times. Its antigen remains unknown. This sample was included in a study of identical twins. Notes on the study in general: While abundant cord blood beta clonotypes carried fewer insertions, memory repertoires showed no such pattern.

Healthy Caucasians provided all donations. CDR3 size: 15 residues. After removal of 4 bases from V and 5 bases from J, the junction contained 3 bases not matched to a gene. Germline V CDR1 and CDR2: LGHNA, YNFKEQ. MiXCR was run by TCRdb on the 5' RACE reads, yielding one entry per CDR3 protein. This sample has about 700,000 distinct CDR3 sequences; around 6.1% occur once, and the top ten carry 1.5% to 2%. The sequencing sample was made of naive T cells sorted from blood. This chain links TRBV4-2 with TRBJ2-2, with 11 bases that match TRBD2. The sequence was obtained from a man younger than 35 in good health. The CDR3 loop is CASSLTSGRTGELFF. The CDR3 DNA sequence: TGTGCCAGCAGCCTTACTAGCGGGAGAACCGGGGAGCTGTTTTTT.